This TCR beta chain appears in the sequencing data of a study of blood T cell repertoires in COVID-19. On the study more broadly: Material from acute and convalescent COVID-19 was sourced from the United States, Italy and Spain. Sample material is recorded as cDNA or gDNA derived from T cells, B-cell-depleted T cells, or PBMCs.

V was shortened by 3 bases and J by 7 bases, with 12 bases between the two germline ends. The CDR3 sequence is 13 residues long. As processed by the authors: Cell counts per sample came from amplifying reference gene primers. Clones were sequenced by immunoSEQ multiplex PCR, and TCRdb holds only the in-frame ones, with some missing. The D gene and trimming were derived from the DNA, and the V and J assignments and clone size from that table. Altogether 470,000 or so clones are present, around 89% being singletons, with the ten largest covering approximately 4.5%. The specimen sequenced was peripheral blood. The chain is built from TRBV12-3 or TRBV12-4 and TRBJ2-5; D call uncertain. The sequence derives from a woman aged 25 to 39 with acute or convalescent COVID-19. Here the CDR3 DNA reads TGTGCCAGCAGTTTGGAGCGACTCGGGACCCAGTACTTC. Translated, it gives CASSLERLGTQYF.